This passage covers 26 T cell receptor beta chains from one sample sequenced in a study of T-cell reconstitution after alpha-beta-depleted transplantation in children. The TCRbeta library incorporated unique molecular identifiers. Via MiXCR, TCRdb re-called the PCR reads, giving one row per CDR3 protein. The repertoire holds about 250,000 distinct CDR3 sequences, with 24% as singletons. The sample consisted of PBMCs, mostly from graft donor cells, taken 360 days after TCRalphabeta/CD19-depleted stem cell transplant. The source of these receptors is a female patient aged 2-9 years who had a stem cell transplant for congenital amegakaryocytic thrombocytopenia, so the T cells may come from the graft donor.

This clonotype was counted a single time. The rearrangement links TRBV7-9 to TRBJ2-7; D is possibly TRBD2 (5 bases). This CDR3 has 13 residues. V was trimmed by 5 bases and J by 6 bases, leaving 14 bases between them. The germline gives CDR1 SEHNR, CDR2 FQNEAQ (reference sequence). The CDR3 here is CASSTQLGTEQYF. The CDR3 DNA sequence: TGTGCCAGCAGCACGCAACTAGGCACCGAGCAGTACTTC.

This clonotype has just a few counts. This chain uses TRBV27 with TRBJ2-1; D is unresolved. The length of the CDR3 is 12 residues. Germline CDR1 MNHEY, CDR2 SMNVEV (reference sequence). V lost 4 bases and J lost 3, with 4 bases in between. The CDR3 DNA reads TGTGCCAGCAGTTCAGACTACAATGAGCAGTTCTTC. It is translated as CASSSDYNEQFF.

In its sample, this clonotype was seen a few times. The chain links TRBV18 to TRBJ2-5, with D uncertain. The CDR3 runs to 13 residues. V lost 6 bases and J lost 2, with 10 bases in between. The V gene's germline CDR1 is KGHSH and CDR2 LQKENI. CDR3 nucleotides: TGTGCCAGCTCGGCGGACGGACAAGAGACCCAGTACTTC. Its translation is CASSADGQETQYF.

This clonotype was seen at least ten times. This rearrangement joins TRBV4-1 to TRBJ2-6; D is undetermined. CDR3 length: 17 residues. Per germline, CDR1 MGHRA and CDR2 YSYEKL. Trimming removed 1 base at V and 0 bases at J, with 10 bases between. Written as DNA, the CDR3 is TGCGCCAGCAGCCAAGCTACCCTCCCCTCTGGGGCCAACGTCCTGACTTTC. Translation: CASSQATLPSGANVLTF.

This rearrangement joins TRBV11-2 to TRBJ2-1; TRBD2 matches at 11 bases. V lost 0 bases, J lost 4 bases, and 5 bases stayed unmatched. Germline V gene lookup returns CDR1 SGHAT and CDR2 FQNNGV. The CDR3 consists of 17 residues. DNA of the CDR3: TGTGCCAGCAGCTTAGATAGCGGGAGGGCTGTTTACAATGAGCAGTTCTTC. Its translation: CASSLDSGRAVYNEQFF.

The V gene is TRBV6-6, the J gene TRBJ1-2, with unresolved D. CDR3 size: 12 residues. V was cut by 2 bases and J by 6 bases, with 7 bases left in between. Germline V CDR1 and CDR2: MNHNY, SVGAGI (reference sequence). CDR3 DNA: TGTGCCAGCAGTTACGCGGGTGATGGCTACACCTTC. Amino acids: CASSYAGDGYTF.

This clonotype showed up just a few times. The rearrangement uses TRBV4-2 and TRBJ1-5; no firm D call. Trimming stripped 0 bases from V and 9 bases from J, with 3 bases between. Looked up from germline, CDR1 is LGHNA and CDR2 is YNFKEQ. This CDR3 is built from 11 residues. CDR3 DNA: TGTGCCAGCAGCCAAGATGGGCCCCAGCATTTT. Its translation is CASSQDGPQHF.

This clonotype has a count of ten or more. This chain joins TRBV12-3 or TRBV12-4 and TRBJ1-3; TRBD1 is a possible D gene (6 bases). Between the trimmed V and J ends, which lost 6 bases and 1 base, there was a span of 10 bases. The CDR3 length is 14 residues. The CDR3 loop is CASRQGGSGNTIYF. CDR3 DNA sequence: TGTGCCAGCAGACAGGGAGGTTCTGGAAACACCATATATTTT.

The genes are TRBV11-1 and TRBJ2-4; 8 nucleotides agree with TRBD2. V shed 3 bases and J 6 bases; nucleotides not matched to a gene: 19. The CDR3 spans 19 residues. CDR1 is SGHAT and CDR2 is FQDESV in the germline V gene (reference sequence). This chain's CDR3 is CASSFGIVFKRESVNIQYF. CDR3 nucleotides: TGTGCCAGCAGCTTTGGAATTGTGTTTAAGCGGGAGTCGGTAAACATTCAGTACTTC.

The V call is TRBV12-3 or TRBV12-4, the J call TRBJ2-2; 16 bases fit TRBD2. With 5 bases clipped from V and 4 bases from J, the junction kept 13 bases outside the gene matches. CDR3 length equals 20 residues. The CDR3 loop reads CASSPHTGTSGRAATGELFF. Written as DNA, the CDR3 is TGTGCCAGCAGTCCACATACCGGGACTAGCGGGAGGGCCGCCACCGGGGAGCTGTTTTTT.

This clonotype has more than one count but fewer than ten. The gene calls are TRBV4-3 and TRBJ1-5, with 8 bases that match TRBD1. V trimming: 4 bases; J trimming: 7 bases; junction bases outside the gene matches: 3. The CDR3 is 13 residues long. In germline, CDR1 is LGHNA, CDR2 YSLEER. This CDR3 reads CASSRTGRQPQHF. DNA for the CDR3: TGCGCCAGCAGCCGGACAGGGCGGCAGCCCCAGCATTTT.

The V call is TRBV21-1, the J call TRBJ2-4; no DNA check was done on the table's D call, TRBD2. TRBV21-1 corresponds to a pseudogene. This CDR3 has 14 amino acids. CDR3 DNA: TGTGCCAGCAGCAAACCTAGGGGGAGTAACATTCAGTACTTC. Translating gives CASSKPRGSNIQYF.

This chain joins TRBV5-1 and TRBJ2-7, with D perhaps matching TRBD1 (5 bases). Germline V gene data show CDR1 as SGHRS and CDR2 as YFSETQ. The CDR3 is 15 amino acids. Trimming left V 9 bases short and J 3 bases short, with 22 bases between. CDR3 sequence (DNA): TGCGCCACCGCACCCTCGGACATACTTCACTACGAGCAGTACTTC. Translation gives CATAPSDILHYEQYF.

In this sample, this clonotype turned up once. The chain has TRBV2 and TRBJ2-7; a weak D match, TRBD1 (6 bases). V shed 6 bases and J shed 6 bases, with 12 bases lying between them. This CDR3 comprises 12 residues. Germline loops: CDR1 SNHLY, CDR2 FYNNEI. CDR3 amino acids: CASRARGTEQYF. In DNA form, the CDR3 reads TGTGCCAGCAGAGCGAGGGGGACCGAGCAGTACTTC.

This clonotype was counted a few times. The rearrangement joins TRBV28 to TRBJ1-1; 7 nucleotides align to TRBD1. The CDR3 has 16 amino acids. V was clipped by 2 bases and J by 7 bases; unmatched bases: 13. Germline CDR1 and CDR2: MDHEN and SYDVKM. The CDR3 loop reads CASSLNPPPRQGEAFF. The CDR3 bases are TGTGCCAGCAGTTTAAATCCACCCCCAAGACAGGGTGAAGCTTTCTTT.

J is TRBJ1-2 and V is TRBV5-1; 9 bases line up with TRBD1. Germline CDR1 is SGHRS and CDR2 is YFSETQ. CDR3 length: 14 residues. Losses at the gene ends were 5 bases for V and 12 bases for J; bases not matched to a gene: 14. CDR3 DNA: TGCGCCAGCAGGGAATCCGGGACAGGGATCTTCCACACCTTC. This encodes CASRESGTGIFHTF.

The chain has TRBV4-3 and TRBJ2-3, with TRBD1 matching 7 bases. V was clipped by 1 base and J by 11 bases; unmatched bases: 3. Germline V CDR1 and CDR2: LGHNA, YSLEER. The CDR3 extends over 12 amino acids. CDR3 bases: TGCGCCAGCAGCCAAGGGACAGGCAAGCAGTATTTT. As protein: CASSQGTGKQYF.

The table lists this clonotype with a few counts. The V gene is TRBV12-3 or TRBV12-4, the J gene TRBJ2-1, with 9 bases matching TRBD2. V lost 4 bases and J lost 4; bases outside the gene matches: 5. CDR3 size: 15 residues. For the CDR3, the DNA is TGTGCCAGCAGTTGGGGCGGGGGGGCGTACAATGAGCAGTTCTTC. Amino acid sequence: CASSWGGGAYNEQFF.

The rearrangement links TRBV30 to TRBJ1-1, with 10 nucleotides matching TRBD1. Trimming took 3 bases from V and 6 from J; bases not matched to a gene: 7. Germline assignment: CDR1 GTSNPN and CDR2 SVGIG (reference sequence). This CDR3 contains 14 residues. CDR3 amino acids: CAWRGGQGRPEAFF. The CDR3 DNA follows: TGTGCCTGGAGGGGGGGACAGGGGCGACCTGAAGCTTTCTTT.

The V gene is TRBV10-3, the J gene TRBJ2-7; 8 bases align to TRBD1. Looked up from germline, CDR1 is ENHRY and CDR2 is SYGVKD. Losses at the gene ends were 8 bases for V and 3 bases for J; bases not matched to a gene: 12. The CDR3 loop spans 15 amino acids. DNA of the CDR3: TGTGCCATCTCTCCTGGACAGGGCCTGGTCTACGAGCAGTACTTC. Amino acids: CAISPGQGLVYEQYF.

The V and J genes are TRBV12-3 or TRBV12-4 and TRBJ1-3; the D is unclear. The CDR3 has 16 amino acids. Between the trimmed V and J ends, which lost 3 bases and 4 bases, there was a span of 16 bases. The CDR3, as DNA: TGTGCCAGCAGTTTCGGAGGACGGGCTCCAGGAAACACCATATATTTT. Protein: CASSFGGRAPGNTIYF.

This chain uses TRBV2 with TRBJ1-2, with D uncertain. CDR1 is SNHLY and CDR2 is FYNNEI in the germline V gene. The CDR3 runs 14 residues. The ends were cut back, 1 base at V and 2 bases at J, with 8 bases in the middle. The CDR3 protein is CASSEVTANYGYTF. CDR3 DNA sequence: TGTGCCAGCAGTGAAGTCACAGCAAACTATGGCTACACCTTC.

The chain carries TRBV6-6 and TRBJ2-7; weak D call: TRBD2 (5 bases). From germline, CDR1 is MNHNY and CDR2 SVGAGI (reference sequence). Between the trimmed V and J ends, which lost 0 bases and 7 bases, there was a span of 10 bases. The CDR3 contains 13 residues. The CDR3 bases are TGTGCCAGCAGTTACTCGAGGGATACGGAGCAGTACTTC. Translated, it gives CASSYSRDTEQYF.

This clonotype was detected a few times. The V gene is TRBV7-9, the J gene TRBJ2-3, with TRBD2 matching over 10 bases. CDR1 is SEHNR, CDR2 FQNEAQ, per germline (reference sequence). This CDR3 has 15 amino acids. V shed 6 bases and J 1 base; nucleotides not matched to a gene: 4. Written as DNA, the CDR3 is TGTGCCAGCAGACGGACTAGCGGAGGCACAGATACGCAGTATTTT. Protein: CASRRTSGGTDTQYF.

CDR3 nucleotide sequence: TGTGCCAGCAGCCCCACGGCCAGGGGGTGGGTGAACACTGAAGCTTTCTTT. It is translated as CASSPTARGWVNTEAFF. The chain links TRBV13 to TRBJ1-1, with 7 bases that match TRBD1. J was trimmed by 0 bases and V by 5 bases; bases with no gene match: 12. Germline values: CDR1 PRHDT, CDR2 FYEKMQ (reference sequence). The CDR3 loop spans 17 amino acids.

This clonotype was found many times. CDR3 sequence reads: CASQRGTGEETQYF. The CDR3 nucleotides are TGTGCTAGCCAGCGTGGTACAGGGGAAGAGACCCAGTACTTC. The J gene is TRBJ2-5, the V gene TRBV12-5; 7 bases line up with TRBD1. V lost 9 bases, J lost 3 bases, and 10 bases stayed unmatched. CDR1 and CDR2 (germline): LGHNT, FRNRAP. This CDR3 has 14 amino acids.